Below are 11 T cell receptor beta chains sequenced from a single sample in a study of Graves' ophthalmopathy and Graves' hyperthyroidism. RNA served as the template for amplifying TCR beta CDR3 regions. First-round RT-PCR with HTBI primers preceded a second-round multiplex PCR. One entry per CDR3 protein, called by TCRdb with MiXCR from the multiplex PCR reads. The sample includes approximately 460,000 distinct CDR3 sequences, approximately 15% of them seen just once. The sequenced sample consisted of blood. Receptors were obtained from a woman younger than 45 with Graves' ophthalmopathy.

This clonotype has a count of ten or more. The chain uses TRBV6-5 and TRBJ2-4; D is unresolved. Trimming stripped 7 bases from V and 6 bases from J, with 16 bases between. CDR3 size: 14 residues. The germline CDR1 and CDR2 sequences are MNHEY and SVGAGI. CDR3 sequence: CASTLGWASNIQYF. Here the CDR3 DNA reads TGTGCCAGCACCCTTGGCTGGGCATCAAACATTCAGTACTTC.

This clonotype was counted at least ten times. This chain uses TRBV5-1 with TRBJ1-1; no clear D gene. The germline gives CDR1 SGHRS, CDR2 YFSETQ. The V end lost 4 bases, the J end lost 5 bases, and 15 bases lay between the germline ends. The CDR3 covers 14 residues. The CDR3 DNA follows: TGCGCCAGCAGCCCACGGACCGGGGAGACTGAAGCTTTCTTT. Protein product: CASSPRTGETEAFF.

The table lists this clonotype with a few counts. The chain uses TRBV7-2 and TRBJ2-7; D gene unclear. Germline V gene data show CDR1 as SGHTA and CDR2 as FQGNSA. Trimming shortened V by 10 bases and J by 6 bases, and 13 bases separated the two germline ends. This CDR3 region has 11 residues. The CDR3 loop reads CAITSGSEQYF. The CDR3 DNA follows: TGTGCCATCACCTCAGGTAGCGAGCAGTACTTC.

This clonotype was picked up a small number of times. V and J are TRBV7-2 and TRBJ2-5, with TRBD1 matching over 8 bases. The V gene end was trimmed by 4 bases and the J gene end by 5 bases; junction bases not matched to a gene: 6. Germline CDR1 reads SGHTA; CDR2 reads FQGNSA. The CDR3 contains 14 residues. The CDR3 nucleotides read TGTGCCAGCAGCTATCAGGGGGCGGTGGAGACCCAGTACTTC. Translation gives CASSYQGAVETQYF.

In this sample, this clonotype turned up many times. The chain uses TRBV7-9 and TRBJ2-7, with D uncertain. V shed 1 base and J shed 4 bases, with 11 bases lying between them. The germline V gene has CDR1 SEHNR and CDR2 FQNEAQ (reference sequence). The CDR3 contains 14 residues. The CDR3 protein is CASSLVSEGYEQYF. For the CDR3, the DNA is TGTGCCAGCAGCTTAGTTTCAGAAGGATACGAGCAGTACTTC.

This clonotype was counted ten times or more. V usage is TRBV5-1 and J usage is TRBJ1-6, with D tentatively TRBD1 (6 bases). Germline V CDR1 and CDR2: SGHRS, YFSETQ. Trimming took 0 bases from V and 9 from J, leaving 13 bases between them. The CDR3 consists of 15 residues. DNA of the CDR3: TGCGCCAGCAGCTTGGAGGGGGAGAGGGGTTCACCCCTCCACTTT. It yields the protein CASSLEGERGSPLHF.

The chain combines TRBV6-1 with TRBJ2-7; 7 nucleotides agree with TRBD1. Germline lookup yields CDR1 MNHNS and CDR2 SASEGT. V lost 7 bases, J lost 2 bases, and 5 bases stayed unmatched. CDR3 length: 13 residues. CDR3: CASTATGTYEQYF. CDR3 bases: TGTGCCAGCACGGCGACAGGGACCTACGAGCAGTACTTC.

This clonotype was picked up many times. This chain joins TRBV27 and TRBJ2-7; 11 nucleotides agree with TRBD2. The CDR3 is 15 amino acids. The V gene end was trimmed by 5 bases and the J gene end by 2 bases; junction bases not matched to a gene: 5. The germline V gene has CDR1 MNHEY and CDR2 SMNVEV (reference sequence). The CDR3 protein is CASSHSLAGAYEQYF. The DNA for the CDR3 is TGTGCCAGCAGTCACTCACTAGCGGGGGCCTACGAGCAGTACTTC.

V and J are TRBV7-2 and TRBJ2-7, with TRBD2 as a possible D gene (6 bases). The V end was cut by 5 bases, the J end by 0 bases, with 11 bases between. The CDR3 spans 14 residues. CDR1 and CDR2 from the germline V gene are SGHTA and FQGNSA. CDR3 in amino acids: CASSPSDYSYEQYF. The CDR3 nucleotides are TGTGCCAGCAGCCCCTCGGACTACTCCTACGAGCAGTACTTC.

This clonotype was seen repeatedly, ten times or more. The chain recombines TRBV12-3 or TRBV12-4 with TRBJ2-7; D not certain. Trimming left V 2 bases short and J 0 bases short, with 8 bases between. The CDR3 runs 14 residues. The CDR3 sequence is CASSLWQISYEQYF. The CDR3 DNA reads TGTGCCAGCAGTTTATGGCAGATCTCCTACGAGCAGTACTTC.

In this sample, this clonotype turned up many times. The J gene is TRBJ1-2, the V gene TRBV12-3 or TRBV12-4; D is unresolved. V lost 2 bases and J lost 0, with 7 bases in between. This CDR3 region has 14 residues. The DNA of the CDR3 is TGTGCCAGCAGTTTATCTGGTTCTAACTATGGCTACACCTTC. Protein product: CASSLSGSNYGYTF.